The 14 T cell receptor beta chains listed next were all sequenced from one sample in a study of cytomegalovirus exposure and HLA in healthy donors. This PCR relied on a set of 60 Vbeta primers and 13 Jbeta primers. The protocol was immunoSEQ multiplex PCR, while the TCRdb copy is restricted to in-frame clones and leaves out a portion. The sample includes about 110,000 clones. Sequenced material: PBMCs. Receptor source: a man younger than 35 in good health and CMV-seronegative.

The chain couples TRBV2 to TRBJ2-6; the D gene is possibly TRBD2 (6 bases). The germline gives CDR1 SNHLY, CDR2 FYNNEI. Trimming shortened V by 10 bases and J by 9 bases, and 13 bases separated the two germline ends. CDR3 length: 12 amino acids. The DNA for the CDR3 is TGTGCCACCCGAGGGGAGGTCAACGTCCTGACTTTC. Amino acids: CATRGEVNVLTF.

The chain recombines TRBV28 with TRBJ1-5, with D uncertain. Trimming stripped 5 bases from V and 0 bases from J, with 14 bases between. CDR3 length: 16 residues. Germline V gene data show CDR1 as MDHEN and CDR2 as SYDVKM. CDR3 sequence reads: CASSPEADYSNQPQHF. Here the CDR3 DNA reads TGTGCCAGCAGTCCCGAGGCCGATTATAGCAATCAGCCCCAGCATTTT.

The chain has TRBV15 and TRBJ2-5; 7 bases agree with TRBD1. TRBJ2-7 explains the end of the DNA better; the J call may be wrong. This CDR3 is built from 13 residues. Germline CDR1 and CDR2: LNHNV and YYDKDF (reference sequence). Written as DNA, the CDR3 is TGTGCCACCAGCTCAAGACAGGGCTACGAGCAGTACTTC. Residues: CATSSRQGYEQYF.

The V call is TRBV6-4, the J call TRBJ2-2; 8 bases line up with TRBD2. V shed 6 bases and J 7 bases; nucleotides not matched to a gene: 7. The CDR3 covers 14 residues. In germline, CDR1 is MRHNA, CDR2 SNTAGT. The CDR3 nucleotides are TGTGCCAGCAGCCCACTAGCGGAGAACGGGGAGCTGTTTTTT. Amino acids: CASSPLAENGELFF.

CDR3 region: CASSLNLQRGTEAFF. CDR3 DNA sequence: TGTGCCAGCAGCCTTAACTTACAGAGAGGGACTGAAGCTTTCTTT. The V call is TRBV14, the J call TRBJ1-1, with D unresolved. With 4 bases removed from V and 5 bases from J, the gap between germline ends came to 17 bases. The CDR3 totals 15 residues. Germline CDR1 and CDR2: SGHDN and FVKESK.

This chain uses TRBV7-8 with TRBJ1-3, with D maybe TRBD1 (5 bases). Germline CDR1 is SGHVS and CDR2 is FQNEAQ. The CDR3 is made up of 16 amino acids. V shed 1 base and J shed 0 bases, with 10 bases lying between them. CDR3 sequence: CASSLGTFYSGNTIYF. Written as DNA, the CDR3 is TGTGCCAGCAGCTTAGGGACATTTTACTCTGGAAACACCATATATTTT.

The gene calls are TRBV27 and TRBJ2-1, with D maybe TRBD1 (5 bases). This CDR3 comprises 14 residues. Germline values: CDR1 MNHEY, CDR2 SMNVEV (reference sequence). The V gene lost 1 base and the J gene lost 6 bases, with 10 bases spanning the gap. CDR3 amino acids: CASSLYWGSNEQFF. The DNA of the CDR3 is TGTGCCAGCAGTTTATATTGGGGCAGCAATGAGCAGTTCTTC.

The chain is built from TRBV18 and TRBJ1-1; no clear D gene. This CDR3 spans 14 amino acids. Germline CDR1 reads KGHSH; CDR2 reads LQKENI. V dropped 6 bases and J dropped 1 base, with 12 bases sitting between them. The CDR3: CASSLGLTNTEAFF. The CDR3, as DNA: TGTGCCAGCTCCCTTGGACTTACGAACACTGAAGCTTTCTTT.

The chain carries TRBV4-2 and TRBJ2-5; 12 bases fit TRBD2. From germline, CDR1 is LGHNA and CDR2 YNFKEQ. This CDR3 has 16 amino acids. Germline trimming cut 4 bases from V and 5 bases from J; bases unmatched to any gene: 8. The CDR3 DNA follows: TGTGCCAGCAGCCCGGGACTAGCGGGTCCTCGGGAGACCCAGTACTTC. As protein: CASSPGLAGPRETQYF.

The chain carries TRBV5-4 and TRBJ2-2, with D perhaps matching TRBD1 (6 bases). The CDR3 runs to 17 residues. Germline V gene sequence: CDR1 SGHNT, CDR2 YYREEE (reference sequence). Trimming took 4 bases from V and 4 from J, leaving 20 bases between them. CDR3 loop: CASSQRGNSRGTGELFF. The CDR3 nucleotides are TGTGCCAGCAGCCAAAGGGGGAACTCACGAGGCACCGGGGAGCTGTTTTTT.

About this clone itself: This sample also contains other DNA sequences that code for the same CDR3. The CDR3 region has the DNA TGCGCCAGCAGCTTGGCTGGGCAGAACACTGAAGCTTTCTTT. Amino acids: CASSLAGQNTEAFF. The rearrangement links TRBV5-1 to TRBJ1-1, with D hard to call. CDR1 and CDR2 from the germline V gene are SGHRS and YFSETQ. V was shortened by 0 bases and J by 1 base, with 7 bases between the two germline ends. The CDR3 is 14 residues long.

As DNA, the CDR3 is TGTGCCAGCAGCCAAGAAGCAGGGGGAAACATTCAGTACTTC. This codes for CASSQEAGGNIQYF. This chain links TRBV4-2 with TRBJ2-4, with 7 bases matching TRBD1. This CDR3 is built from 14 residues. The V gene end was trimmed by 0 bases and the J gene end by 6 bases; junction bases not matched to a gene: 2. Germline CDR1 is LGHNA and CDR2 is YNFKEQ.

V and J are TRBV2 and TRBJ2-1; 8 bases map to TRBD1. Germline CDR1 and CDR2: SNHLY and FYNNEI. The CDR3 is 13 residues long. J was trimmed by 11 bases and V by 4 bases; bases with no gene match: 7. CDR3 bases: TGTGCCAGCAGTGTCGGACAGGGCGGTAAGCAGTTCTTC. Translating gives CASSVGQGGKQFF.

CDR3 DNA: TGTGCCAGCAGCTTAGTCAAACAGGCCTTCACAGATACGCAGTATTTT. It codes for CASSLVKQAFTDTQYF. The V and J genes are TRBV11-2 and TRBJ2-3; a possible D gene is TRBD1 (5 bases). Between the trimmed V and J ends, which lost 1 base and 2 bases, there was a span of 13 bases. The CDR3 is made up of 16 amino acids. Germline CDR1 is SGHAT and CDR2 is FQNNGV.